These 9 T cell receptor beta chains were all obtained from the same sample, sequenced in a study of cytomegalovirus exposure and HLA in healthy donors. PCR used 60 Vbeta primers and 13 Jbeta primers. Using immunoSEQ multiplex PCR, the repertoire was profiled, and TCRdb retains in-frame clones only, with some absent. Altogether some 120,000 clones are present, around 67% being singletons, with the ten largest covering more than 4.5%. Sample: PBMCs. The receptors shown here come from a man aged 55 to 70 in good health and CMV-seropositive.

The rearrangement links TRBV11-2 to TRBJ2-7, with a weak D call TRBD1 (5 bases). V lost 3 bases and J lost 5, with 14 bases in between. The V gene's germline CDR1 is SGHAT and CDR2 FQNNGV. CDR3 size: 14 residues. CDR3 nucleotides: TGTGCCAGCAGCTTCGAGGTGGGGCCGGACGAGCAGTACTTC. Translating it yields CASSFEVGPDEQYF.

Here the CDR3 reads CASGTLYGYTF. In DNA, the CDR3 is TGTGCCAGCGGGACTCTTTATGGCTACACCTTC. The chain carries TRBV28 and TRBJ1-2, with D possibly matching TRBD1 (5 bases). Trimming removed 8 bases from V and 5 bases from J, with 9 bases in between. The CDR3 is 11 residues long. Germline V gene data show CDR1 as MDHEN and CDR2 as SYDVKM.

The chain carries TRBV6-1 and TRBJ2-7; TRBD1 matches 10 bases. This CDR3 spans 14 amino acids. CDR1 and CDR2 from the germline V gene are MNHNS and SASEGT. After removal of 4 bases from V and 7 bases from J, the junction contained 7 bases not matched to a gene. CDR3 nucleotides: TGTGCCAGCAGTGGGGACAGGGGTCGGGAGGAGCAGTACTTC. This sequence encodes CASSGDRGREEQYF.

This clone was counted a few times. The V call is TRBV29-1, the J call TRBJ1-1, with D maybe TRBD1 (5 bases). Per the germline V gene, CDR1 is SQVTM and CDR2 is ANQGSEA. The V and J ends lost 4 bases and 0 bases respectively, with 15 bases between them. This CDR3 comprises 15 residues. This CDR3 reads CSVGGGWGMNTEAFF. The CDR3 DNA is TGCAGCGTTGGGGGGGGTTGGGGAATGAACACTGAAGCTTTCTTT.

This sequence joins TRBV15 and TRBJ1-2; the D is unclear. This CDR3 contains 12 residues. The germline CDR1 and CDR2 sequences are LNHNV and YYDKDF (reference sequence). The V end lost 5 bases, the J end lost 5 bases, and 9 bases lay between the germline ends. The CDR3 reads CATSLGSYGYTF. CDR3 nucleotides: TGTGCCACCAGCCTAGGATCGTATGGCTACACCTTC.

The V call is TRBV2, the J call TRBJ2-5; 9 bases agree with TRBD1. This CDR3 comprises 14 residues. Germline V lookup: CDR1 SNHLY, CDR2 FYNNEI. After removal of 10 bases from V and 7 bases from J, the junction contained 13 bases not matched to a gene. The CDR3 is CATSPDRGVGTQYF. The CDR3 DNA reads TGTGCCACCTCCCCCGACAGGGGGGTCGGGACCCAGTACTTC.

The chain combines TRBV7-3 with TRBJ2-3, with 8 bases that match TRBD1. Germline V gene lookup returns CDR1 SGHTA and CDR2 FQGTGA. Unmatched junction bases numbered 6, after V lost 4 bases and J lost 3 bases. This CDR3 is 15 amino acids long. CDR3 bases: TGTGCCAGCAGCTCCAGGGGGCGTAGAACAGATACGCAGTATTTT. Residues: CASSSRGRRTDTQYF. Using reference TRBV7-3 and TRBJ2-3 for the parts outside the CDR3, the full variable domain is GAGVSQTPSNKVTEKGKYVELRCDPISGHTALYWYRQSLGQGPEFLIYFQGTGAADDSGLPNDRFFAVRPEGSVSTLKIQRTERGDSAVYLCASSSRGRRTDTQYFGPGTRLTVL.

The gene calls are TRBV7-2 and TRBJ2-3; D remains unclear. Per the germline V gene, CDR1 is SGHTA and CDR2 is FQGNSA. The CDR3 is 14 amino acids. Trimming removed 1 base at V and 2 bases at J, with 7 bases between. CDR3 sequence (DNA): TGTGCCAGCAGCTTAGTGGGCCACACAGATACGCAGTATTTT. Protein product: CASSLVGHTDTQYF.

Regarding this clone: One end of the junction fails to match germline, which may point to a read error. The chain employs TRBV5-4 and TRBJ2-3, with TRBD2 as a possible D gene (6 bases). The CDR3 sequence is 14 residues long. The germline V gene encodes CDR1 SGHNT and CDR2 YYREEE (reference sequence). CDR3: CASTLEVAGYTQYF. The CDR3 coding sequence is TGTGCCAGCACCTTGGAGGTGGCGGGATATACGCAGTATTTT.